The present entry profiles one T cell receptor beta chain with its context. Antigen: not known. The PCR employed 60 Vbeta primers together with 13 Jbeta primers. Repertoires were generated with immunoSEQ multiplex PCR, while TCRdb's copy carries only in-frame clones and drops some. This repertoire includes about 110,000 clones. This sample was included in a study of cytomegalovirus exposure and HLA in healthy donors. Study-wide points: Researchers reported from a later analysis that most CMV-associated TCR beta chains appeared HLA-restricted.

From germline, CDR1 is MNHEY and CDR2 SMNVEV (reference sequence). The ends were cut back, 6 bases at V and 0 bases at J, with 12 bases in the middle. This CDR3 is built from 15 residues. The receptor comes from a man aged 25-45 years in good health and CMV-seronegative. The chain uses TRBV27 and TRBJ2-1; D is uncertain. The specimen was PBMCs. The CDR3 is CASSLFPSSYNEQFF. Written as DNA, the CDR3 is TGTGCCAGCAGCCTCTTCCCGAGCTCCTACAATGAGCAGTTCTTC.